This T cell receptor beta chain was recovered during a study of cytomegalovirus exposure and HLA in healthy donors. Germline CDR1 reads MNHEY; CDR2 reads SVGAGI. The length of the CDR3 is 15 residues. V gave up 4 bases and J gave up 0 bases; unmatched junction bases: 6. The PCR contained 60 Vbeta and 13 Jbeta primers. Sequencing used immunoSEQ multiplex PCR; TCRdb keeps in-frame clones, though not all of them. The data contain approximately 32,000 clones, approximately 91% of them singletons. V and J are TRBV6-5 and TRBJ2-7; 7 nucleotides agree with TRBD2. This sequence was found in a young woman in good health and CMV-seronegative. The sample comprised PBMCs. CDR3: CASSSHGGSSYEQYF. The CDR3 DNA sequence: TGTGCCAGCAGTTCCCACGGGGGGAGCTCCTACGAGCAGTACTTC.